These 29 T cell receptor beta chains came from one sample sequenced in a study of T cell responses to AZD1222 COVID-19 vaccine (dated by TCRdb to about 2021). Library preparation employed the immunoSEQ multiplex PCR assay. What TCRdb holds here is the immuneACCESS table cut down to in-frame rearrangements. Part of the clones is not present; checked against another copy, under half of the missing clones reflect an unresolved V gene, and the others are unexplained. This sample lists around 180,000 clones; 90% were detected once. The ten largest clones add up to about 2.6% of the sample. Interpreted using the paper, the time point label stands for: baseline before first vaccination. Sequences were derived from peripheral blood, sampled on day 0 of AZD1222 vaccination. Source of these receptors: an adult in good health.

CDR3 protein: CASRRTSGGPTYNEQFF. DNA of the CDR3: TGTGCCAGCAGACGGACTAGCGGGGGGCCAACTTACAATGAGCAGTTCTTC. V is TRBV11-2 and J is TRBJ2-1, with TRBD2 matching 14 bases. This CDR3 comprises 17 residues. After removal of 6 bases from V and 4 bases from J, the junction contained 8 bases not matched to a gene. CDR1 is SGHAT, CDR2 FQNNGV, per germline.

The chain links TRBV2 to TRBJ1-4; 7 bases line up with TRBD1. Trimming took 6 bases from V and 2 from J; bases not matched to a gene: 9. Germline V lookup: CDR1 SNHLY, CDR2 FYNNEI. This CDR3 region has 16 residues. The CDR3, as DNA: TGTGCCAGCAGGAGGGGTACAGGGGCCACTAATGAAAAACTGTTTTTT. This encodes CASRRGTGATNEKLFF.

With regard to this clone: In the same sample, other DNA sequences code for this CDR3. The rearrangement uses TRBV29-1 and TRBJ1-5; D is undetermined. The CDR3 extends over 12 amino acids. Germline loops: CDR1 SQVTM, CDR2 ANQGSEA. Deletions cut 4 bases from V and 2 bases from J, with 6 bases between. CDR3 residues: CSVGGGNQPQHF. In DNA, the CDR3 is TGCAGCGTTGGTGGAGGCAATCAGCCCCAGCATTTT.

This rearrangement joins TRBV9 to TRBJ2-7; 9 nucleotides agree with TRBD1. The CDR3 runs to 16 residues. J lost 3 bases, V lost 2 bases, and 9 bases had no gene match. Germline CDR1 SGDLS, CDR2 YYNGEE. The CDR3 loop reads CASSVSTGGRYYEQYF. CDR3 in DNA: TGTGCCAGCAGCGTGTCAACAGGGGGCAGATACTACGAGCAGTACTTC.

The J gene is TRBJ1-2, the V gene TRBV7-9, with 9 bases lining up with TRBD1. Trimming took 5 bases from V and 9 from J; bases not matched to a gene: 4. The germline gives CDR1 SEHNR, CDR2 FQNEAQ (reference sequence). The CDR3 length is 12 residues. The CDR3 protein is CASSTGTGSYTF. The CDR3 DNA is TGTGCCAGCAGCACGGGGACAGGGAGCTACACCTTC.

The CDR3 protein is CASRPLRQMNTEAFF. The CDR3 DNA reads as TGTGCCAGCAGACCCTTACGACAGATGAACACTGAAGCTTTCTTT. The chain recombines TRBV6-5 with TRBJ1-1, with D possibly matching TRBD1 (5 bases). This CDR3 is built from 15 residues. Trimming removed 6 bases from V and 0 bases from J, with 14 bases in between. Germline CDR1 MNHEY, CDR2 SVGAGI.

The CDR3 nucleotides read TGTGCCAGCAGTCCCGCGACCCGCGGTACGCAGTATTTT. Protein sequence: CASSPATRGTQYF. The chain couples TRBV6-5 to TRBJ2-3; D is undetermined. The CDR3 covers 13 residues. Germline V gives CDR1 MNHEY, CDR2 SVGAGI. Trimming cost V 5 bases and J 8 bases, with 14 bases left between them.

The chain has TRBV30 and TRBJ2-2; 8 bases align to TRBD1. The CDR3 spans 13 residues. Trimming cost V 2 bases and J 4 bases; bases outside gene matches: 0. Germline V gene lookup returns CDR1 GTSNPN and CDR2 SVGIG (reference sequence). The CDR3 coding sequence is TGTGCCTGGAGTACAGGGGGCACCGGGGAGCTGTTTTTT. Translating gives CAWSTGGTGELFF.

This chain links TRBV5-6 with TRBJ2-2, with D perhaps matching TRBD2 (6 bases). CDR3 size: 17 residues. V was trimmed by 4 bases and J by 1 base, leaving 17 bases between them. The germline V gene has CDR1 SGHDT and CDR2 YYEEEE. For the CDR3, the DNA is TGTGCCAGCAGCCCCTTGGGCAGGGAGGAGAACACCGGGGAGCTGTTTTTT. Its protein is CASSPLGREENTGELFF.

This chain connects TRBV9 to TRBJ2-3; 8 bases line up with TRBD2. The CDR3 has 14 residues. Trimming at V came to 5 bases and at J to 2 bases, leaving 4 bases not matched to a gene. The germline CDR1 and CDR2 sequences are SGDLS and YYNGEE. CDR3 nucleotide sequence: TGTGCCAGCAGTGCAGCGGGGGTCACAGATACGCAGTATTTT. Translating it yields CASSAAGVTDTQYF.

The chain combines TRBV4-3 with TRBJ1-2; D gene unclear. The CDR3 loop spans 14 amino acids. Germline CDR1 LGHNA, CDR2 YSLEER. V was clipped by 0 bases and J by 4 bases, with 9 bases between them. The CDR3 reads CASSQDRSVYGYTF. The CDR3 nucleotides read TGCGCCAGCAGCCAAGATAGGTCGGTCTATGGCTACACCTTC.

The chain carries TRBV7-3 and TRBJ2-3; 8 bases agree with TRBD2. CDR1 is SGHTA and CDR2 is FQGTGA in the germline V gene. The trim removed 5 bases at V and 3 bases at J, leaving 4 bases unmatched. The CDR3 has 14 amino acids. CDR3: CASSPRGGTDTQYF. The CDR3 DNA reads TGTGCCAGCAGCCCCCGGGGGGGTACAGATACGCAGTATTTT.

DNA of the CDR3: TGTGCCAGCAGTGAAGAGGCTAGCGGGGGGGCGGATGAGCAGTTCTTC. It yields the protein CASSEEASGGADEQFF. The chain is built from TRBV6-4 and TRBJ2-1, with 12 bases lining up with TRBD2. Germline CDR1 and CDR2: MRHNA and SNTAGT. The junction had 8 bases not matched to a gene; V was cut back by 3 bases and J by 8 bases. CDR3 length: 16 residues.

V gene TRBV30 combines with J gene TRBJ1-4, with 11 bases aligning to TRBD1. CDR1 is GTSNPN and CDR2 is SVGIG in the germline V gene (reference sequence). With V trimmed by 5 bases and J by 10 bases, 6 bases remained unmatched. This CDR3 has 13 amino acids. The CDR3 loop is CAWGDRGFRKLFF. CDR3 coding DNA: TGTGCCTGGGGGGACAGGGGGTTTCGAAAACTGTTTTTT. The entire variable domain, with the rest obtained from reference TRBV30 and TRBJ1-4, is as follows: SQTIHQWPATLVQPVGSPLSLECTVEGTSNPNLYWYRQAAGRGLQLLFYSVGIGQISSEVPQNLSASRPQDRQFILSSKKLLLSDSGFYLCAWGDRGFRKLFFGSGTQLSVL.

As for this clone: An end of the junction differs from the germline gene, which may be a read error. The chain employs TRBV30 and TRBJ2-1; D gene ambiguous. Germline V gene lookup returns CDR1 GTSNPN and CDR2 SVGIG (reference sequence). CDR3 length: 12 residues. CDR3 residues: CAWSPSNNEQFF. The CDR3 DNA reads TGTGCCTGGAGTCCCTCCAACAATGAGCAGTTCTTC.

The rearrangement links TRBV2 to TRBJ1-1, with 7 bases identical to TRBD1. Per germline, CDR1 SNHLY and CDR2 FYNNEI. The CDR3 is 13 residues long. Trimming removed 6 bases from V and 2 bases from J; junction bases left unmatched: 3. CDR3 in amino acids: CASSGDSNTEAFF. CDR3 nucleotides: TGTGCCAGCAGCGGGGACAGTAACACTGAAGCTTTCTTT.

J is TRBJ2-7 and V is TRBV14, with TRBD1 identical over 8 bases. The V gene end was trimmed by 0 bases and the J gene end by 0 bases; junction bases not matched to a gene: 7. Looked up from germline, CDR1 is SGHDN and CDR2 is FVKESK. This CDR3 is 17 amino acids long. CDR3 in amino acids: CASSQDPWTGNSYEQYF. As DNA, the CDR3 is TGTGCCAGCAGCCAAGATCCTTGGACAGGGAACTCCTACGAGCAGTACTTC.

In DNA form, the CDR3 reads TGTGCCATCAGTAGCGCCCTAGGGGGAGTTAATGAAAAACTGTTTTTT. Translating it yields CAISSALGGVNEKLFF. This rearrangement joins TRBV10-3 to TRBJ1-4; tentative D call: TRBD1 (6 bases). V was trimmed by 5 bases and J by 4 bases, leaving 17 bases between them. This CDR3 contains 16 residues. The germline V gene encodes CDR1 ENHRY and CDR2 SYGVKD.

The chain links TRBV3-1 (or the pseudogene TRBV3-2) to TRBJ1-2; 7 positions agree with TRBD1. V was pared by 2 bases and J by 7 bases, with 10 bases of the junction left unmatched. CDR3 length: 15 residues. CDR1 and CDR2 (germline): LGHDT, YNNKEL (reference sequence). CDR3 amino acids: CASSQRTGTESGYTF. Here the CDR3 DNA reads TGTGCCAGCAGCCAACGTACCGGGACAGAAAGTGGCTACACCTTC.

The chain employs TRBV7-2 and TRBJ1-2; TRBD1 aligns across 8 bases. This CDR3 comprises 14 residues. The germline gives CDR1 SGHTA, CDR2 FQGNSA. The V segment lost 4 bases and the J segment 8 bases; nucleotides outside the gene matches: 9. This CDR3 is CASSSAGRGQGYTF. CDR3 DNA sequence: TGTGCCAGCAGCTCAGCCGGCAGGGGGCAGGGCTACACCTTC.

This clone was seen more than once but under ten times. J is TRBJ1-1 and V is TRBV9; D ambiguous. The V end was cut by 3 bases, the J end by 3 bases, with 9 bases between. Germline V CDR1 and CDR2: SGDLS, YYNGEE. The CDR3 consists of 13 residues. The CDR3 DNA reads TGTGCCAGCAGCGGGGGAGGTTACACTGAAGCTTTCTTT. Encoded protein: CASSGGGYTEAFF.

V is TRBV4-2 and J is TRBJ1-3; TRBD1 might be the D (5 bases). The CDR3 runs to 17 residues. CDR1 LGHNA and CDR2 YNFKEQ come from the germline V gene. The V end lost 0 bases, the J end lost 0 bases, and 12 bases lay between the germline ends. The chain's CDR3 is CASSQDSSGDSGNTIYF. The CDR3, as DNA: TGTGCCAGCAGCCAAGATTCCTCGGGGGACTCTGGAAACACCATATATTTT.

The rearrangement joins TRBV6-5 to TRBJ1-1; no reliable D call. CDR1 and CDR2 (germline): MNHEY, SVGAGI. The germline V and J ends were trimmed by 6 bases and 10 bases, with 15 bases remaining between them. The CDR3 has 12 residues. The CDR3 DNA reads as TGTGCCAGCAGGAATCCATCTCCCGGAGCTTTCTTT. It encodes CASRNPSPGAFF.

The J gene is TRBJ1-6, the V gene TRBV19, with D possibly matching TRBD1 (5 bases). V was clipped by 3 bases and J by 0 bases, with 12 bases between them. Per germline, CDR1 LNHDA and CDR2 SQIVND (reference sequence). This CDR3 is built from 17 residues. This CDR3 reads CASSMRGGSSYNSPLHF. CDR3 DNA: TGTGCCAGTAGTATGCGTGGGGGGAGCTCCTATAATTCACCCCTCCACTTT.

Only one count was recorded for this clone. The rearrangement uses TRBV27 and TRBJ2-1; D might be TRBD1 (6 bases). V was shortened by 3 bases and J by 14 bases, with 11 bases between the two germline ends. In germline, CDR1 is MNHEY, CDR2 SMNVEV (reference sequence). This CDR3 region has 11 residues. As DNA, the CDR3 is TGTGCCAGCAGTTTCGGACAGTGGGAGTTCTTC. The encoded protein is CASSFGQWEFF.

The chain couples TRBV4-1 to TRBJ2-7; a possible D gene is TRBD1 (6 bases). V lost 3 bases and J lost 4, with 10 bases in between. This CDR3 region has 13 residues. Germline CDR1 is MGHRA and CDR2 is YSYEKL. Written as DNA, the CDR3 is TGCGCCAGCAGCCATGGCAGGGGATACGAGCAGTACTTC. Its protein product is CASSHGRGYEQYF.

The chain couples TRBV2 to TRBJ1-3, with a possible D match to TRBD1 (5 bases). The CDR3 totals 14 residues. Trimming stripped 7 bases from V and 0 bases from J, with 10 bases between. CDR1 is SNHLY and CDR2 is FYNNEI in the germline V gene. The CDR3 coding sequence is TGTGCCAGCACGGGGGGAGACTCTGGAAACACCATATATTTT. This sequence encodes CASTGGDSGNTIYF.

J is TRBJ2-1 and V is TRBV11-3; TRBD2 might be the D (6 bases). Trimming pared 1 base from V and 6 bases from J, leaving 10 bases between. This CDR3 has 14 amino acids. Germline CDR1 is SGHNT and CDR2 is YENEEA. CDR3 DNA sequence: TGTGCCAGCAGCTTAGGCGGGGTGCTCAATGAGCAGTTCTTC. This translates into CASSLGGVLNEQFF.

CDR3 sequence (DNA): TGTGCCAGCAGCGTTAATGAGCGGGGGACGGGGACCGGGGAGCTGTTTTTT. Translating gives CASSVNERGTGTGELFF. This chain joins TRBV9 and TRBJ2-2, with 8 bases matching TRBD2. In germline, CDR1 is SGDLS, CDR2 YYNGEE. CDR3 length equals 17 residues. V was pared by 2 bases and J by 5 bases, with 11 bases of the junction left unmatched.